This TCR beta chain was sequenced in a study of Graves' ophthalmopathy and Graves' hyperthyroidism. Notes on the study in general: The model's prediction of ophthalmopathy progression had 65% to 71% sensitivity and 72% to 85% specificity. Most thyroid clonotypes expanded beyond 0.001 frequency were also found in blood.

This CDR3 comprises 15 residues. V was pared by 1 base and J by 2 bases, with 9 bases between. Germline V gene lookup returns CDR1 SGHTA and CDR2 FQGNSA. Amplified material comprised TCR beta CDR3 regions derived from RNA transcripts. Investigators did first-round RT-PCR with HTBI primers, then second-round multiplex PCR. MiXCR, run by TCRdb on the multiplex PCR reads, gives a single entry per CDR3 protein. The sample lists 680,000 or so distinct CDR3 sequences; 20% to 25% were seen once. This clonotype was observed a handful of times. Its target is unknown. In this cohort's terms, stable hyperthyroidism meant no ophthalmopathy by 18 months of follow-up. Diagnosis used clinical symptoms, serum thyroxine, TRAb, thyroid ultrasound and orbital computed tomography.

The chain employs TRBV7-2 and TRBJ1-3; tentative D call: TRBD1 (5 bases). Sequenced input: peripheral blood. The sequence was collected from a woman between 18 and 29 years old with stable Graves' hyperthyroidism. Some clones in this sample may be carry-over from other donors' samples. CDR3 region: CASSLGGAAGNTIYF. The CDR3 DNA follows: TGTGCCAGCAGCTTAGGCGGGGCGGCTGGAAACACCATATATTTT.